This entry describes one TCR beta chain. This sample also contains other DNA sequences that code for the same CDR3. This record belongs to a study of blood T cell repertoires in COVID-19. There are 14 residues in the CDR3. CDR1 is SEHNR and CDR2 is FQNEAQ in the germline V gene (reference sequence). J was trimmed by 4 bases and V by 5 bases; bases with no gene match: 4. The data were produced by immunoSEQ multiplex PCR, yet TCRdb's version contains in-frame clones alone and is incomplete. Among about 240,000 clones, about 86% were seen once, and the ten largest hold 10% to 13%. This clonotype was obtained from a woman aged 50 to 60 with COVID-19, enrolled during active disease. V is TRBV7-9 and J is TRBJ1-5; 8 bases align to TRBD1. Sequencing used peripheral blood. CDR3 sequence (DNA): TGTGCCAGCAGCCGGACAGGGTCGAATCAGCCCCAGCATTTT. Protein: CASSRTGSNQPQHF.